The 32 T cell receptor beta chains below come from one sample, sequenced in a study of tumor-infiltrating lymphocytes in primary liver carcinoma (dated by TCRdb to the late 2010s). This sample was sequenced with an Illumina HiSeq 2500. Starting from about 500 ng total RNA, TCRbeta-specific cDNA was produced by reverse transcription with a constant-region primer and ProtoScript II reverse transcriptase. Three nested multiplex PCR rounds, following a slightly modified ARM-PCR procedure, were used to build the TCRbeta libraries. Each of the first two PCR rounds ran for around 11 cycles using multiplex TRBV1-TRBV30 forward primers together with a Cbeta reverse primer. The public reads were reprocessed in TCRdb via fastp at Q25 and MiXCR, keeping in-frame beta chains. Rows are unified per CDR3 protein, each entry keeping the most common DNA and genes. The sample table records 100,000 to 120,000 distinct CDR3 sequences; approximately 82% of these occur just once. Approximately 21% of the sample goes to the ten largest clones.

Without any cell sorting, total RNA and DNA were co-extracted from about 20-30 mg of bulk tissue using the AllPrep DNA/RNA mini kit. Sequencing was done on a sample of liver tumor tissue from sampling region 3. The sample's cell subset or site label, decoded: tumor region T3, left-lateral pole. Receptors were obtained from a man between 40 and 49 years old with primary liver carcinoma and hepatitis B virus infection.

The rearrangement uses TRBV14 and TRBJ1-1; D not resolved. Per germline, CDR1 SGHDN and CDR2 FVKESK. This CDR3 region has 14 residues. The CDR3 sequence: CDGSQTDLNTEAFF. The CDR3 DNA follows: TGTGACGGCAGCCAAACAGATTTGAACACTGAAGCTTTCTTT. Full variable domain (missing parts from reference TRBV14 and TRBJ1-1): EAGVTQFPSHSVIEKGQTVTLRCDPISGHDNLYWYRRVMGKEIKFLLHFVKESKQDESGMPNNRFLAERTGGTYSTLKVQPAELEDSGVYFCDGSQTDLNTEAFFGQGTRLTVV.

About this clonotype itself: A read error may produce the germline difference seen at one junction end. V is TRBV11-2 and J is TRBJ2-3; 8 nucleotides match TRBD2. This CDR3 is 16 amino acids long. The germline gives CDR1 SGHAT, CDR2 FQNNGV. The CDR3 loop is CTSSLQAGVSTDTQYF. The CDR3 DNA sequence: TGCACCAGCAGCTTACAAGCGGGAGTAAGCACAGATACGCAGTATTTT.

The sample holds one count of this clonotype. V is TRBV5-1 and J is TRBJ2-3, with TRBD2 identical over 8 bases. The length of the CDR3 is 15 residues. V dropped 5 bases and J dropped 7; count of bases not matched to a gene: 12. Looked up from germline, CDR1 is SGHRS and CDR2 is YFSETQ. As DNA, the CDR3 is TGCGCCAGCAGGACTAACGGGAGGGCTGCAAATACGCAGTATTTT. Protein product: CASRTNGRAANTQYF.

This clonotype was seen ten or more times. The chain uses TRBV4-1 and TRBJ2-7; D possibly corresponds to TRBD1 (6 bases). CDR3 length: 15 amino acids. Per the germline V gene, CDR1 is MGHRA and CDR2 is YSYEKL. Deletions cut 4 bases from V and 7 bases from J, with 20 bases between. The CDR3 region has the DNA TGCGCCAGCAGCCGAGGATTCCAACAGGGAAATGAGCAGTACTTC. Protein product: CASSRGFQQGNEQYF.

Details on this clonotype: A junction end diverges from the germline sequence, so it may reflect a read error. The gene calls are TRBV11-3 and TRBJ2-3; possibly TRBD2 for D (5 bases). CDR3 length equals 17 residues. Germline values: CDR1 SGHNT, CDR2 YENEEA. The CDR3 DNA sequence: TGTGCCAACAGCAAAGCGGTCGCGAGAGGGTGCACAGATACGCAGTATTTT. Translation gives CANSKAVARGCTDTQYF.

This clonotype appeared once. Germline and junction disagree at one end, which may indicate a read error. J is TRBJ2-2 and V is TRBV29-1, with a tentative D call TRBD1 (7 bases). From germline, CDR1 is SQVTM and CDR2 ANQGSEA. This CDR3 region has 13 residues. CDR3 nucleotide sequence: TGCAGCGTTCTCAGGGGGGACACCGGGGAACTGTTTTTT. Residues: CSVLRGDTGELFF.

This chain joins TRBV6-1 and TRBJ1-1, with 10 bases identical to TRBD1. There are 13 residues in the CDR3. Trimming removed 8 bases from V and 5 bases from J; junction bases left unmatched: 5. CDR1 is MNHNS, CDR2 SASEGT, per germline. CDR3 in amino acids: CASSRTGGTEAFF. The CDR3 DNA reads TGTGCCAGCTCCAGGACAGGGGGTACTGAAGCTTTCTTT.

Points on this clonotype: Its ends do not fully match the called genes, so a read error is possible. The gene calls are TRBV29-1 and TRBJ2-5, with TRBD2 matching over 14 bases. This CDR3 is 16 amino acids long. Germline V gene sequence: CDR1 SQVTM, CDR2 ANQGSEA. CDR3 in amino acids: CSAYTSPGLAGETQYF. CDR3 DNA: TGCAGCGCCTACACGAGTCCGGGACTAGCGGGAGAGACCCAGTACTTT.

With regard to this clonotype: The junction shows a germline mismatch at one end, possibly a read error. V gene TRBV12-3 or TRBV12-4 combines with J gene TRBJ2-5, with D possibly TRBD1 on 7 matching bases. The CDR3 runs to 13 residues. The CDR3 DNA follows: TGTGCCAGCAGCATGACAGGGACTGAGACCCAGTGCTTC. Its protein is CASSMTGTETQCF.

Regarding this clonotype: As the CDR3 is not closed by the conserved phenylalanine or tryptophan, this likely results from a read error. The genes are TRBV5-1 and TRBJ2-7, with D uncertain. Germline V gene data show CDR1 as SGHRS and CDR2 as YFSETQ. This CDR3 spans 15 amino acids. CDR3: CASSRGQTSSCEQYL. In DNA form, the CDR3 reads TGCGCCAGCAGTCGAGGTCAAACGAGCTCCTGCGAGCAGTACCTC.

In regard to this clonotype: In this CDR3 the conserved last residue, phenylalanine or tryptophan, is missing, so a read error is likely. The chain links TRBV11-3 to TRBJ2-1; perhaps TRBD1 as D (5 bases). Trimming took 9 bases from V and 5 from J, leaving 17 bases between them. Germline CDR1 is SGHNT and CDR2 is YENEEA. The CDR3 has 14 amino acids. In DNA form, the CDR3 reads TGTGCCAGTAGTTTAGGGGTCAGCGACAATGAGCAGTTCATC. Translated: CASSLGVSDNEQFI.

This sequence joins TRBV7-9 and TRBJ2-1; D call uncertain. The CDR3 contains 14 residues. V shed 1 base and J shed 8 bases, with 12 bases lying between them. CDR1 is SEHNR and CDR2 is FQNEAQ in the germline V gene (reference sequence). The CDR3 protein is CASSLGNSGDEQFF. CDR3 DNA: TGTGCCAGCAGCTTAGGAAATTCAGGTGATGAGCAGTTCTTC.

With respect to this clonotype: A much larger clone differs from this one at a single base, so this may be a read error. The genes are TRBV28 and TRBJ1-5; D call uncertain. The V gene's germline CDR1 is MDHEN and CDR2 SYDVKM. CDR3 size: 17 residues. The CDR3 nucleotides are TGTGTCAGCAGTTCTCGTCCTGGGCTCGGGAGCCTCGGGACCCAGCATTTT. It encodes CVSSSRPGLGSLGTQHF.

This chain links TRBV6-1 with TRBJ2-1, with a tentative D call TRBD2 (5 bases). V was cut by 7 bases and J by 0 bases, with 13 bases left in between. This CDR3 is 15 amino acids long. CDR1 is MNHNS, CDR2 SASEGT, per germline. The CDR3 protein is CASILERHSYNEQFF. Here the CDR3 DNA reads TGTGCCAGCATCCTGGAGCGGCACTCCTACAATGAGCAGTTCTTC.

The CDR3 DNA reads as TGTGCCAGCATCTCGACTAGCGCGAACATTGGGGAGCTGTTTTTT. Protein sequence: CASISTSANIGELFF. V gene TRBV5-4 combines with J gene TRBJ2-2, with 8 bases matching TRBD2. This CDR3 spans 15 amino acids. V shed 6 bases and J 8 bases; nucleotides not matched to a gene: 12. CDR1 and CDR2 (germline): SGHNT, YYREEE (reference sequence).

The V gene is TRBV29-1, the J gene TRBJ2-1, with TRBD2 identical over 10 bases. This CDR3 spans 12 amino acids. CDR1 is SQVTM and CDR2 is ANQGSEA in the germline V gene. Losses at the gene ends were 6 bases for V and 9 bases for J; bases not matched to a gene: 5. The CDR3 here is CSVPSGRIEQFF. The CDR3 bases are TGCAGCGTCCCTAGCGGGAGAATTGAGCAGTTCTTC.

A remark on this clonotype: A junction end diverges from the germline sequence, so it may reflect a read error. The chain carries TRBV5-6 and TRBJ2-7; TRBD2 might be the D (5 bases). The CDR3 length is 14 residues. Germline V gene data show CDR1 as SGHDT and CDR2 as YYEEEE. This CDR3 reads CSSSLGAGSYEQYF. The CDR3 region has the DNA TGTTCCAGCAGCTTGGGAGCAGGTTCCTACGAGCAGTATTTC.

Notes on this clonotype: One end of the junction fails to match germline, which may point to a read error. The CDR3 loop is CATSGRDLWEIQYF. For the CDR3, the DNA is TGTGCCACCAGTGGCCGGGATCTGTGGGAGATCCAGTACTTC. This sequence joins TRBV24-1 and TRBJ2-5, with D possibly being TRBD2 (5 bases). Germline loops: CDR1 KGHDR, CDR2 SFDVKD. There are 14 residues in the CDR3.

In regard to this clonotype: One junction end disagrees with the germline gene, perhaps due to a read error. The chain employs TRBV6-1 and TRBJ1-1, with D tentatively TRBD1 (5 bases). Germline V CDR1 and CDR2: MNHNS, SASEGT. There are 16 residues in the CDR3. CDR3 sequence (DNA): TGTGCCAGCAGTGCGAATCGACCGGGACGGGGCACTGTAGCTTTCTTT. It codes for CASSANRPGRGTVAFF.

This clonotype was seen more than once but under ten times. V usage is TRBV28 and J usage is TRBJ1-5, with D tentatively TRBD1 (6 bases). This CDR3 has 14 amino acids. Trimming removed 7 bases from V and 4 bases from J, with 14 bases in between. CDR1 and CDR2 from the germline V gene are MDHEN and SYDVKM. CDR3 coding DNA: TGTGCCAGCAATAGAGGACAGACAAATCAGCCCCAGCATTTT. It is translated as CASNRGQTNQPQHF. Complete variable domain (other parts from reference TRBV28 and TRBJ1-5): DVKVTQSSRYLVKRTGEKVFLECVQDMDHENMFWYRQDPGLGLRLIYFSYDVKMKEKGDIPEGYSVSREKKERFSLILESASTNQTSMYLCASNRGQTNQPQHFGDGTRLSIL.

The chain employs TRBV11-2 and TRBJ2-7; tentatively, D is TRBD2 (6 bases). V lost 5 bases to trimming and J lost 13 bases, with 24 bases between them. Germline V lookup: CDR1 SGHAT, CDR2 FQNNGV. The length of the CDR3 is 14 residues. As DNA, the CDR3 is TGTGCCAGCAGCCTGCCAGATGAAATTCAGCGGGCTTACTTC. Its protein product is CASSLPDEIQRAYF. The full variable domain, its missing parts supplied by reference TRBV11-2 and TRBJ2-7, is EAGVAQSPRYKIIEKRQSVAFWCNPISGHATLYWYQQILGQGPKLLIQFQNNGVVDDSQLPKDRFSAERLKGVDSTLKIQPAKLEDSAVYLCASSLPDEIQRAYFGPGTRLTVT.

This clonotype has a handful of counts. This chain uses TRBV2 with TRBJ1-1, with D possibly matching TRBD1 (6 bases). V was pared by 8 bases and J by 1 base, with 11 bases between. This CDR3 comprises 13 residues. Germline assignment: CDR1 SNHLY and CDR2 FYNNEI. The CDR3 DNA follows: TGTGCCAGCTTCAGGGGTACGAACACTGAAGCTTTCTTT. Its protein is CASFRGTNTEAFF.

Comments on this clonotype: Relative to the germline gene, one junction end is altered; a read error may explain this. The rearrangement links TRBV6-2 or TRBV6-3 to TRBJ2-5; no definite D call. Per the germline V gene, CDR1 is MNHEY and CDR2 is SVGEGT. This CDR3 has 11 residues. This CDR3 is CASQNGETRYF. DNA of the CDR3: TGTGCCAGCCAAAACGGTGAGACCCGGTACTTC.

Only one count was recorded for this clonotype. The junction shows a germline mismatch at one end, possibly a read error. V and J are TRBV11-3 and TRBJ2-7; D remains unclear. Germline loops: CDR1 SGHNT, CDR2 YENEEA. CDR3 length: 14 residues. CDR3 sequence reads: CAISLGVSNNEQYF. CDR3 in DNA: TGTGCCATCAGCTTAGGCGTCTCGAACAACGAGCAGTACTTC.

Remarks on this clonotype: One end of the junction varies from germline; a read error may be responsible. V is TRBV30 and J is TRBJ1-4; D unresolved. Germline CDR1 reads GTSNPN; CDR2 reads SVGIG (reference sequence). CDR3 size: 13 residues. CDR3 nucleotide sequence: TGTGCCTGGAGTAACCAGAGACGTGAAAGACTGTTTTTT. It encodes CAWSNQRRERLFF.

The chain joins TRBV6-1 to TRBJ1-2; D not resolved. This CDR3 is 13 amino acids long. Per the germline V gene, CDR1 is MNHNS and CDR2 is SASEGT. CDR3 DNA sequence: TGTTCTAGTTCACAGACCACTTCATATGGCTACACCTTC. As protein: CSSSQTTSYGYTF.

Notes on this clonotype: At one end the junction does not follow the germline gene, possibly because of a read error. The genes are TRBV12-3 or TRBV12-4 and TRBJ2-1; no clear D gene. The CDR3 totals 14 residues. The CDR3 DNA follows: TGTACCAGCCAAGGCGAGCCGCATTACGGTGAGCAATTCTTC. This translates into CTSQGEPHYGEQFF.

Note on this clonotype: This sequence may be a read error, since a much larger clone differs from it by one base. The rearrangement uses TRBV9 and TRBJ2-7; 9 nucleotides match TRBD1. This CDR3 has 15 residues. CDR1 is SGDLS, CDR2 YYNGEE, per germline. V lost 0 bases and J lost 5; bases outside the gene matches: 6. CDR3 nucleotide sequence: TGTGCCAGCAGCGTAGGTAGGGACAGGGCCCACGAGCAGTACTTC. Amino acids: CASSVGRDRAHEQYF. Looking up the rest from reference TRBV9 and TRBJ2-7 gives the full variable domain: DSGVTQTPKHLITATGQRVTLRCSPRSGDLSVYWYQQSLDQGLQFLIQYYNGEERAKGNILERFSAQQFPDLHSELNLSSLELGDSALYFCASSVGRDRAHEQYFGPGTRLTVT.

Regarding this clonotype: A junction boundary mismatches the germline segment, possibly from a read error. CDR3 region: CVSRDSFNQSQHF. The DNA for the CDR3 is TGTGTCAGCAGGGACAGCTTCAATCAGTCCCAGCATTTT. The V and J genes are TRBV12-3 or TRBV12-4 and TRBJ1-5; 7 nucleotides align to TRBD1. This CDR3 has 13 residues.

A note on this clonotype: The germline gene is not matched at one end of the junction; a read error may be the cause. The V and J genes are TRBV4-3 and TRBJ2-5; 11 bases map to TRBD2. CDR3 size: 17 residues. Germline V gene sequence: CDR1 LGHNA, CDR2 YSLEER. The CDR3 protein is CASSQAASGRTGEAQYF. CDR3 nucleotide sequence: TGCGCTAGCAGCCAGGCGGCTAGCGGGAGGACTGGTGAGGCCCAGTACTTC.

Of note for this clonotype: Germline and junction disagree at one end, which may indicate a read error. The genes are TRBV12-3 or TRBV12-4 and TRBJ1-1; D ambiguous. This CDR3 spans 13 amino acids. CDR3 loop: CTSSQWIDTEAFF. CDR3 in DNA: TGTACCAGCAGTCAATGGATCGACACTGAAGCTTTCTTT.

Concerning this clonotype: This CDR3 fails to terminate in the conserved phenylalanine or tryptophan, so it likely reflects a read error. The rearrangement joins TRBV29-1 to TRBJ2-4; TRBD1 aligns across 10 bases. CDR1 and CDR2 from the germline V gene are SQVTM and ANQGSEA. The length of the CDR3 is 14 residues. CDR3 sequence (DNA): TGTAGCGTTGCCCACGGGACAGGGGAGAACATTCAGTACTTA. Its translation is CSVAHGTGENIQYL.